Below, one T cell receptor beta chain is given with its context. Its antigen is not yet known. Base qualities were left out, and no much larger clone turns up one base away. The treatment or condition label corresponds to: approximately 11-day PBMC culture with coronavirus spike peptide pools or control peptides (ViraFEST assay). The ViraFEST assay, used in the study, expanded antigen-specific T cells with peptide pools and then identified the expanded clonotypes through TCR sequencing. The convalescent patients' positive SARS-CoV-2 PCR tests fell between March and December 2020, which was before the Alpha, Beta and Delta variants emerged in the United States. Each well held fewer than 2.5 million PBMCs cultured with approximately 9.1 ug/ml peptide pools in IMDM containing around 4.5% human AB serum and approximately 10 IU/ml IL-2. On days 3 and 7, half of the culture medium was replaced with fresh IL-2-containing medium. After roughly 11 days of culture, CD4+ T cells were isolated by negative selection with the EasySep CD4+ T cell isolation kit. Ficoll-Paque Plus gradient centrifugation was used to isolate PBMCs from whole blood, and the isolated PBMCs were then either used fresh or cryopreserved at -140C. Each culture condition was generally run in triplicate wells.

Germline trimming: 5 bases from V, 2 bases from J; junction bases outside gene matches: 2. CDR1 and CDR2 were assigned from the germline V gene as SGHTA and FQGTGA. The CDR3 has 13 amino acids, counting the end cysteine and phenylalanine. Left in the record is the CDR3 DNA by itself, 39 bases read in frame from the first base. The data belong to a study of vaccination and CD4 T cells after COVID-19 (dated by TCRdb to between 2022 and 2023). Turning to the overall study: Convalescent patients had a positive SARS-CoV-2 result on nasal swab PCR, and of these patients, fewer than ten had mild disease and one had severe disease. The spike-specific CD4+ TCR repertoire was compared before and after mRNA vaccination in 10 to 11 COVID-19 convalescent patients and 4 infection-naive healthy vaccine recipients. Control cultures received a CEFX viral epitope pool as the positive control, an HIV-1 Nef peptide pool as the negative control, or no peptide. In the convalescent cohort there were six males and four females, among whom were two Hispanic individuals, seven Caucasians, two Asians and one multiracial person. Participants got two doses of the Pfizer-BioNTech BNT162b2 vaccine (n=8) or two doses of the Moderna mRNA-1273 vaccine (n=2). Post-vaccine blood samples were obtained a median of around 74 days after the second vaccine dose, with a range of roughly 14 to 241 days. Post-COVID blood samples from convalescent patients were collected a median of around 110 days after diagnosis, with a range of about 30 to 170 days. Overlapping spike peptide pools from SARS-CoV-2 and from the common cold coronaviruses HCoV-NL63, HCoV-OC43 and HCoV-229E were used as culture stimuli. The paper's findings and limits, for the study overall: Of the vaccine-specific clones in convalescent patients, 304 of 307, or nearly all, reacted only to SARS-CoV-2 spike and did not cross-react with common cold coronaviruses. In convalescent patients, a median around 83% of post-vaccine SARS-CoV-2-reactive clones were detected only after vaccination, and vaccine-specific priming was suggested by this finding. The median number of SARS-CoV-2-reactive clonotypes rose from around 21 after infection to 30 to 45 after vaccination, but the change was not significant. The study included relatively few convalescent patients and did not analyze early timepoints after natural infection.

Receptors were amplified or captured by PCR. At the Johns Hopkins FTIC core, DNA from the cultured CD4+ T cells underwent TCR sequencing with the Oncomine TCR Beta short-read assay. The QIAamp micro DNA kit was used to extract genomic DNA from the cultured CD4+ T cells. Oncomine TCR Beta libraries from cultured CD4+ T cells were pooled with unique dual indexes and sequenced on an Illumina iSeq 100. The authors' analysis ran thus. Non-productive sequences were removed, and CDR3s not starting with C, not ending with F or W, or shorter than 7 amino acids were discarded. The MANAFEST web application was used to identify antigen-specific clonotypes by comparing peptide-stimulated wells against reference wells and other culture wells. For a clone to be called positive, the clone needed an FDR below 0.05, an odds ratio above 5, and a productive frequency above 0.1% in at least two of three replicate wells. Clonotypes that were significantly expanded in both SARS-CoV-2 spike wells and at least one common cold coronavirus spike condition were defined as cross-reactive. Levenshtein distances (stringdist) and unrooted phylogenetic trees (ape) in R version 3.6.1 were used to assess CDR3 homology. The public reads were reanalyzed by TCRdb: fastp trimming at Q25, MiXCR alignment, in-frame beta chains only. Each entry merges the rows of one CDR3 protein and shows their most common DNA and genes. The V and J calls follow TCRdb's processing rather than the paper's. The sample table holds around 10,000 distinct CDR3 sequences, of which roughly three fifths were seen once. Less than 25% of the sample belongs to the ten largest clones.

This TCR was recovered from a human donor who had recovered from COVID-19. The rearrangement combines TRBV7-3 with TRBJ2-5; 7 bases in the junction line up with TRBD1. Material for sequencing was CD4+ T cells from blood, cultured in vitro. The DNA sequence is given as TGTGCCAGCAGCCCGGGACAGCAAGAGACCCAGTACTTC. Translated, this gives CASSPGQQETQYF.